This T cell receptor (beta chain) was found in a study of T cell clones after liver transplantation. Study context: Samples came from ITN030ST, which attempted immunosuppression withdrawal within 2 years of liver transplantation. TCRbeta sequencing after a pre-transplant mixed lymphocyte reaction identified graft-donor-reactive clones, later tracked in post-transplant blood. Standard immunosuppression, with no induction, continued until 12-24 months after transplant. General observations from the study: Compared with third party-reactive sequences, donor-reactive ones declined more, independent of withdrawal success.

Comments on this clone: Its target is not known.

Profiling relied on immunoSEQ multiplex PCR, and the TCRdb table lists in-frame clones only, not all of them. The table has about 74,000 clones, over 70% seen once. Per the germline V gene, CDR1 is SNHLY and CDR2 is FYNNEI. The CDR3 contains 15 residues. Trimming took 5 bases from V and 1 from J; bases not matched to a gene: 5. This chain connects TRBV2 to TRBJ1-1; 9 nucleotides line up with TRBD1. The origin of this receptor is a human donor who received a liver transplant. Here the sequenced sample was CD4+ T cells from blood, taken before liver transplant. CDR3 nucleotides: TGTGCCAGCAGTTTACAGGGGGCCACGAACACTGAAGCTTTCTTT. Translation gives CASSLQGATNTEAFF.